This TCR beta chain was captured by sequencing in a study of blood T cell repertoires in COVID-19. Study context: From the United States, Italy and Spain came samples of acute and convalescent COVID-19. Nucleic acid was either cDNA or gDNA, and it came from T cells, B-cell-depleted T cells, or PBMCs.

In the original processing: Cell counts per sample came from amplifying reference gene primers. Assay: immunoSEQ multiplex PCR; the TCRdb copy retains only in-frame clones and omits some. The V and J calls and clone size come from that table; D and trimming were worked out from the DNA. The data contain roughly 86,000 clones, about nine tenths of them singletons. The CDR3 contains 16 residues. Trimming cost V 4 bases and J 4 bases; bases outside gene matches: 10. Germline V CDR1 and CDR2: MDHEN, SYDVKM. This chain uses TRBV28 with TRBJ1-3; 7 bases agree with TRBD1. This clonotype was sampled from a woman aged 50 to 60 in a cohort sampled during active COVID-19. The specimen sequenced was peripheral blood. The CDR3 loop is CASSSSPTGRGNTIYF. CDR3 nucleotide sequence: TGTGCCAGCAGTTCTTCCCCGACAGGGAGGGGAAACACCATATATTTT.